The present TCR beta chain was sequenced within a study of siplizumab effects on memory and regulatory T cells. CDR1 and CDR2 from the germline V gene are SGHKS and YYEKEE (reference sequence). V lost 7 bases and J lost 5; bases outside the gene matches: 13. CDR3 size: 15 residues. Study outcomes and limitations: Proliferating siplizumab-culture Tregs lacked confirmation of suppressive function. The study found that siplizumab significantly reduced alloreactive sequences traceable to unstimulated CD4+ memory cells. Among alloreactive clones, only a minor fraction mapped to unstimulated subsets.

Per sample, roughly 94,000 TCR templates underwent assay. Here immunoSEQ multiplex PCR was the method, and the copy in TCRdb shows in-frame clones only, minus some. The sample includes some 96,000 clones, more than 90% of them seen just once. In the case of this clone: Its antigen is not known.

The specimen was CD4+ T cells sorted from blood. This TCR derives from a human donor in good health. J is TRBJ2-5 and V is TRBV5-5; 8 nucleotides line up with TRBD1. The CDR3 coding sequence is TGTGCCAGCGGTCACGACAGGGGTATTTGGGAGACCCAGTACTTC. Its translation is CASGHDRGIWETQYF.